This TCR beta chain was identified during a study of blood T cell repertoires in COVID-19. This clone was detected only a few times. Sequencing was performed with immunoSEQ multiplex PCR; in TCRdb, only in-frame clones are kept and a portion is missing. Of roughly 300,000 clones in the sample, 80% to 90% were seen once. Cohorts were based on clinical histories the participants reported. V shed 1 base, J shed 0 bases, and the junction held 7 bases outside the gene matches. This CDR3 region has 18 residues. Germline assignment: CDR1 MDHEN and CDR2 SYDVKM. The sequence came from a woman between 40 and 55 years old with acute COVID-19. J is TRBJ2-2 and V is TRBV28, with TRBD2 matching 8 bases. Sequencing input: PBMCs or T cells enriched from blood (not recorded which). The CDR3 region is CASSLSGGLAANTGELFF. CDR3 nucleotides: TGTGCCAGCAGTTTATCGGGGGGGCTAGCGGCGAACACCGGGGAGCTGTTTTTT.